Listed below are T cell receptor beta chains from one sample, sequenced in a study of cytomegalovirus exposure and HLA in healthy donors. Repertoires were generated with immunoSEQ multiplex PCR, while TCRdb's copy carries only in-frame clones and drops some. The table lists fewer than 250,000 clones, roughly three quarters of them singletons. Source material: PBMCs. These receptors originate from a woman in her late teens or twenties in good health and CMV-seronegative. The CDR3 runs from the conserved cysteine through the conserved F or W. A D gene is named only where the DNA matches it firmly. Rows may omit the clone size; those that give it use once, few, many or a size class.

D	size	V	J	length	CDR3	DNA
TRBD2	.	TRBV7-2	TRBJ2-4	16	CASSLSGTSGQNIQYF	TGTGCCAGCAGCTTATCAGGGACTAGCGGCCAAAACATTCAGTACTTC
.	.	TRBV19	TRBJ2-3	16	CASSTVAGVGADTQYF	TGTGCCAGTAGTACGGTTGCGGGAGTGGGGGCCGATACGCAGTATTTT
.	few	TRBV21-1	TRBJ2-7	19	CASSKVSRRPGQGVYEQYF	TGTGCCAGCAGCAAAGTTTCACGTAGACCGGGACAGGGGGTTTACGAGCAGTACTTC
TRBD2	.	TRBV5-1	TRBJ2-3	15	CASTIAGGHTDTQYF	TGCGCCAGCACCATAGCGGGGGGCCACACAGATACGCAGTATTTT
.	.	TRBV10-3	TRBJ2-7	17	CAISGVPSESASYEQYF	TGTGCCATCAGTGGTGTCCCTAGCGAGTCAGCCTCCTACGAGCAGTACTTC
TRBD2	.	TRBV2	TRBJ2-5	16	CASSAMTSGGAGTQYF	TGTGCCAGCAGTGCTATGACTAGCGGGGGGGCCGGGACCCAGTACTTC
.	.	TRBV9	TRBJ2-7	14	CASSPRGGEGKQYF	TGTGCCAGCAGCCCCCGGGGCGGGGAAGGAAAGCAGTACTTC
.	few	TRBV6-5	TRBJ2-6	13	CASSPTGVNVLTF	TGTGCCAGCAGCCCGACCGGGGTCAACGTCCTGACTTTC
.	.	TRBV28	TRBJ1-4	14	CASSFGKLNEKLFF	TGTGCCAGCAGTTTCGGTAAACTTAATGAAAAACTGTTTTTT
.	few	TRBV6-6	TRBJ2-1	15	CASSYRSSQPNEQFF	TGTGCCAGCAGTTATCGGTCTAGCCAGCCCAATGAGCAGTTCTTC
TRBD2	.	TRBV27	TRBJ2-7	15	CASSFPTSGTYEQYF	TGTGCCAGCAGTTTCCCGACTAGCGGGACCTACGAGCAGTACTTC
.	few	TRBV27	TRBJ1-1	13	CASFRDIASEAFF	TGTGCCAGCTTCCGGGACATAGCCTCTGAAGCTTTCTTT
.	.	TRBV10-1	TRBJ1-1	16	CASSVKGEWVSTEAFF	TGCGCCAGCAGTGTGAAGGGGGAGTGGGTAAGCACTGAAGCTTTCTTT
TRBD1	.	TRBV5-1	TRBJ1-2	15	CASSSGQAAGAGYTF	TGCGCCAGCAGCTCGGGACAGGCGGCTGGGGCTGGCTACACCTTC
.	.	TRBV7-2	TRBJ2-7	15	CASSPSLGGNHEQYF	TGTGCCAGCAGCCCTAGTTTGGGGGGTAACCACGAGCAGTACTTC
.	few	TRBV19	TRBJ1-1	13	CASSMYRVTEAFF	TGTGCCAGTAGTATGTACAGGGTCACTGAAGCTTTCTTT
TRBD1	once	TRBV27	TRBJ1-6	14	CASSLGTGSSPLHF	TGTGCCAGCAGTTTAGGGACAGGGAGTTCACCCCTCCACTTT
TRBD1	.	TRBV19	TRBJ1-2	15	CASSVSTGGNYGYTF	TGTGCCAGTAGCGTCTCGACAGGGGGGAACTATGGCTACACCTTC
.	.	TRBV5-6	TRBJ1-5	16	CASSLALGAGNQPQHF	TGTGCCAGCAGCTTGGCCCTGGGGGCTGGCAATCAGCCCCAGCATTTT
.	.	TRBV10-3	TRBJ1-6	17	CAISETGSGSYNSPLHF	TGTGCCATCAGTGAGACAGGGTCGGGCTCCTATAATTCACCCCTCCACTTT
TRBD1	.	TRBV30	TRBJ2-4	14	CASSQGAAKNIQYF	TGTGCCTCTTCTCAGGGGGCAGCCAAAAACATTCAGTACTTC
.	.	TRBV28	TRBJ1-5	15	CASSFTVSGNQPQHF	TGTGCCAGCAGTTTCACGGTTTCGGGCAATCAGCCCCAGCATTTT
TRBD1	.	TRBV28	TRBJ1-2	13	CASRRRDRDGYTF	TGTGCCAGCAGACGCCGGGACAGGGATGGCTACACCTTC
.	once	TRBV28	TRBJ2-2	20	CASSLQMEGAGAEGTGELFF	TGTGCCAGCAGTTTACAAATGGAGGGGGCCGGGGCAGAGGGCACCGGGGAGCTGTTTTTT
.	.	TRBV29-1	TRBJ2-1	14	CSALGGRDYNEQFF	TGCAGCGCCTTAGGAGGGCGAGATTACAATGAGCAGTTCTTC
TRBD1	.	TRBV18	TRBJ2-7	13	CASSRDSNYEQYF	TGTGCCAGCTCACGGGACAGCAATTACGAGCAGTACTTC
.	.	TRBV5-6	TRBJ1-5	14	CASSLGAGNQPQHF	TGTGCCAGCAGCTTGGGGGCTGGCAATCAGCCCCAGCATTTT
TRBD1	.	TRBV9	TRBJ2-5	15	CASSDPRTGGQTQYF	TGTGCCAGCAGCGACCCTAGGACAGGGGGGCAGACCCAGTACTTC
.	few	TRBV12-5	TRBJ2-2	16	CASAAPGTVRTGELFF	TGTGCTAGCGCCGCCCCGGGTACTGTCAGAACCGGGGAGCTGTTTTTT
TRBD1	.	TRBV4-1	TRBJ1-5	13	CASSHRGSQPQHF	TGCGCCAGCAGTCACAGGGGAAGCCAGCCCCAGCATTTT
.	.	TRBV6-5	TRBJ1-1	15	CASRRTLELDTEAFF	TGTGCCAGCAGAAGGACATTGGAGCTTGACACTGAAGCTTTCTTT
TRBD1	.	TRBV9	TRBJ2-6	22	CAGSVDRTGRTLTQSGANVLTF	TGTGCCGGCAGCGTGGATCGGACAGGACGTACCTTAACTCAATCTGGGGCCAACGTCCTGACTTTC
.	.	TRBV29-1	TRBJ2-7	13	CSVAPQSSYEQYF	TGCAGCGTTGCACCACAGAGCTCCTACGAGCAGTACTTC
TRBD1	.	TRBV5-4	TRBJ1-2	17	CASSDPTTLQGAGGYTF	TGTGCCAGCAGCGACCCGACCACCCTGCAGGGGGCGGGGGGCTACACCTTC
.	.	TRBV28	TRBJ2-6	13	CASSLSGANVLTF	TGTGCCAGCAGTCTATCTGGGGCCAACGTCCTGACTTTC
TRBD2	few	TRBV5-1	TRBJ2-1	20	CASSSGLAGGRKSSYNEQFF	TGCGCCAGCAGCTCGGGACTAGCGGGAGGTCGAAAGAGCTCCTACAATGAGCAGTTCTTC
TRBD2	once	TRBV4-2	TRBJ2-1	14	CASLKTGGYNEQFF	TGTGCCAGCCTCAAGACGGGGGGGTACAATGAGCAGTTCTTC
TRBD2	.	TRBV6-1	TRBJ2-7	13	CASSIAGDREQYF	TGTGCCAGCAGTATAGCGGGGGATCGGGAGCAGTACTTC
.	few	TRBV28	TRBJ1-2	15	CASSPVGASLSGYTF	TGTGCCAGCAGTCCAGTGGGGGCATCTTTAAGTGGCTACACCTTC